This T cell receptor beta chain came from a study of graft-versus-host responses after intestinal transplantation. Assay: immunoSEQ multiplex PCR; the TCRdb copy retains only in-frame clones and omits some. Here the sample spans about 5,500 clones, 25% to 35% being singletons. Trimming stripped 0 bases from V and 5 bases from J, with 11 bases between. The CDR3 loop spans 14 amino acids. CDR1 and CDR2 from the germline V gene are SGHRS and YFSETQ. This clone occurred a few times. This TCR was recovered from a human patient who was an organ donor for intestinal transplantation. Here the sequenced sample was alloreactive CD4+ T cells from a mixed lymphocyte reaction culture, taken before transplantation. Noted subset: CFSE-low proliferating T cells sorted from roughly 6-day pre-transplant mixed lymphocyte reaction (GvH or HvG direction). The chain carries TRBV5-1 and TRBJ1-2; D is uncertain. The CDR3 sequence: CASSLAATLYGYTF. The CDR3 coding sequence is TGCGCCAGCAGCTTGGCCGCGACCCTTTATGGCTACACCTTC.